This T cell receptor (beta chain) was documented in a study of blood T cell repertoires in COVID-19. Background on the study: T cells, B-cell-depleted T cells, or PBMCs provided the cDNA or gDNA that served as material.

Authors' data handling: Counts of nucleated cells, estimated from reference gene primer amplification, were obtained. Repertoires were generated with immunoSEQ multiplex PCR, while TCRdb's copy carries only in-frame clones and drops some. The V and J calls and clone size are taken from that table; D and trimming were inferred from the DNA. The sample carries about 67,000 clones, around nine tenths recorded once. The CDR3 length is 16 residues. Specimen: peripheral blood. The rearrangement uses TRBV21-1 and TRBJ1-4; the table calls TRBD1, which could not be checked here. TRBV21-1 is a pseudogene locus. The sequence was collected from an elderly woman with acute or convalescent COVID-19. The CDR3 is CASSTRPGQVNEKLFF. Here the CDR3 DNA reads TGTGCCAGCAGCACCCGTCCGGGACAGGTTAATGAAAAACTGTTTTTT.